Below, 15 T cell receptor beta chains from the same sample are listed, as sequenced in a study of OX40 agonist ivuxolimab in advanced cancers. Here immunoSEQ multiplex PCR was the method, and the copy in TCRdb shows in-frame clones only, minus some. Of about 79,000 clones listed, approximately 90% are singletons. Source: CD4+ or CD8+ T cells sorted from blood, taken in a trial of the OX40 agonist ivuxolimab. The receptors were sampled from an adult with an advanced solid tumor such as melanoma, head and neck, liver or kidney cancer.

The V gene is TRBV30, the J gene TRBJ2-7, with 9 positions matching TRBD2. The trim removed 1 base at V and 13 bases at J, leaving 5 bases unmatched. This CDR3 has 11 residues. Per germline, CDR1 GTSNPN and CDR2 SVGIG (reference sequence). The CDR3 DNA is TGTGCCTGGAGTGAGGCGGGAGGGTCCTACTTC. Encoded protein: CAWSEAGGSYF. The whole variable domain, filled in from reference TRBV30 and TRBJ2-7, reads SQTIHQWPATLVQPVGSPLSLECTVEGTSNPNLYWYRQAAGRGLQLLFYSVGIGQISSEVPQNLSASRPQDRQFILSSKKLLLSDSGFYLCAWSEAGGSYFGPGTRLTVT.

The gene calls are TRBV7-9 and TRBJ2-5; D remains ambiguous. V lost 5 bases and J 6 bases, leaving 13 bases between the germline ends. The CDR3 contains 13 residues. CDR1 is SEHNR, CDR2 FQNEAQ, per germline (reference sequence). The CDR3 nucleotides are TGTGCCAGCAGCCCGCTTGGGTCGCAGACCCAGTACTTC. Translated, it gives CASSPLGSQTQYF.

The chain uses TRBV29-1 and TRBJ1-2, with 7 bases that match TRBD1. The germline gives CDR1 SQVTM, CDR2 ANQGSEA. The CDR3 runs 14 residues. This CDR3 is CTTSMQGGSYGYTF. In DNA form, the CDR3 reads TGCACCACCTCAATGCAGGGGGGTTCATATGGCTACACCTTC.

The chain uses TRBV6-1 and TRBJ1-2, with 10 bases aligning to TRBD1. Germline assignment: CDR1 MNHNS and CDR2 SASEGT. The CDR3 extends over 14 amino acids. V gave up 11 bases and J gave up 6 bases; unmatched junction bases: 12. The CDR3 DNA is TGTGCCTCGGCTCGGCGGGACAGGGGAGATGGCTACACCTTC. Translated: CASARRDRGDGYTF.

J is TRBJ2-1 and V is TRBV9; no firm D call. Germline V lookup: CDR1 SGDLS, CDR2 YYNGEE. The ends were cut back, 4 bases at V and 5 bases at J, with 16 bases in the middle. The length of the CDR3 is 15 residues. The CDR3 spells CASSPRHGDNNEQFF. In DNA, the CDR3 is TGTGCCAGCAGCCCCCGACACGGTGATAACAATGAGCAGTTCTTC.

The gene calls are TRBV28 and TRBJ2-7, with D possibly being TRBD1 or TRBD2 (6 bases each). Per the germline V gene, CDR1 is MDHEN and CDR2 is SYDVKM. The germline V and J ends were trimmed by 7 bases and 5 bases, with 15 bases remaining between them. The CDR3 has 13 amino acids. Written as DNA, the CDR3 is TGTGCCAGCAAAGAGGGGGGTTCCCACGAGCAGTACTTC. Protein product: CASKEGGSHEQYF.

This chain connects TRBV7-2 to TRBJ1-1; maybe TRBD1 (5 bases). Germline values: CDR1 SGHTA, CDR2 FQGNSA. CDR3 length: 15 amino acids. V gave up 3 bases and J gave up 5 bases, with 16 bases separating them. This chain's CDR3 is CASSFLQGGQTEAFF. The CDR3 nucleotides are TGTGCCAGCAGCTTCCTCCAGGGTGGGCAGACTGAAGCTTTCTTT.

The chain joins TRBV5-5 to TRBJ1-2; D is unclear. The germline V and J ends were trimmed by 1 base and 8 bases, with 18 bases remaining between them. Germline values: CDR1 SGHKS, CDR2 YYEKEE (reference sequence). The CDR3 runs to 15 residues. In nucleotides, the CDR3 is TGTGCCAGCAGCTTGTCCACTTCGCCTCGGATCGGCTACACCTTC. This encodes CASSLSTSPRIGYTF.

This clone has only a few counts. The J gene is TRBJ2-5, the V gene TRBV30; TRBD1 aligns across 7 bases. Germline V gene sequence: CDR1 GTSNPN, CDR2 SVGIG (reference sequence). With V trimmed by 1 base and J by 5 bases, 10 bases remained unmatched. This CDR3 has 15 amino acids. The DNA for the CDR3 is TGTGCCTGGAGTGGACAGACAGGGTTCGGGGAGACCCAGTACTTC. Translation gives CAWSGQTGFGETQYF.

J is TRBJ1-1 and V is TRBV7-2; possible D gene TRBD1, 5 bases. The CDR3 totals 17 residues. The germline V and J ends were trimmed by 1 base and 4 bases, with 19 bases remaining between them. CDR1 SGHTA and CDR2 FQGNSA come from the germline V gene. The CDR3 sequence: CASSLGGGPLLGTEAFF. The CDR3 DNA is TGTGCCAGCAGCTTAGGGGGGGGTCCCCTTTTGGGCACTGAAGCTTTCTTT.

V and J are TRBV9 and TRBJ1-2, with D possibly being TRBD1 (6 bases). Germline V lookup: CDR1 SGDLS, CDR2 YYNGEE. This CDR3 is built from 18 residues. Trimming left V 4 bases short and J 2 bases short, with 24 bases between. CDR3 in DNA: TGTGCCAGCAGCCTCCCCAAGGGGGGTCACGTTTCGAACTATGGCTACACCTTC. Translation gives CASSLPKGGHVSNYGYTF.

This chain connects TRBV18 to TRBJ2-2; D is undetermined. The V and J ends lost 0 bases and 2 bases respectively, with 10 bases between them. CDR3 length equals 16 residues. CDR1 is KGHSH, CDR2 LQKENI, per germline. Here the CDR3 DNA reads TGTGCCAGCTCACCACCCTACAGACCCAACACCGGGGAGCTGTTTTTT. As protein: CASSPPYRPNTGELFF.

V and J are TRBV11-3 and TRBJ2-7; 7 bases line up with TRBD1. Germline V gene lookup returns CDR1 SGHNT and CDR2 YENEEA. The CDR3 spans 15 residues. Trimming at V came to 5 bases and at J to 3 bases, leaving 10 bases not matched to a gene. The CDR3 region has the DNA TGTGCCAGCAGCCCTTTCCCGGGACAGCACTACGAGCAGTACTTC. Protein sequence: CASSPFPGQHYEQYF.

The chain uses TRBV4-3 and TRBJ1-3, with 9 bases aligning to TRBD1. After removal of 4 bases from V and 2 bases from J, the junction contained 3 bases not matched to a gene. Germline CDR1 and CDR2: LGHNA and YSLEER. CDR3 size: 15 residues. CDR3 amino acids: CASSRTGVAGNTIYF. CDR3 sequence (DNA): TGCGCCAGCAGCCGGACAGGGGTGGCTGGAAACACCATATATTTT.

The chain has TRBV6-6 and TRBJ2-2; tentatively, D is TRBD2 (6 bases). Germline V gene sequence: CDR1 MNHNY, CDR2 SVGAGI (reference sequence). The CDR3 spans 13 residues. Trimming removed 11 bases at V and 6 bases at J, with 16 bases between. CDR3 sequence: CAGGAQRSGELFF. CDR3 nucleotides: TGTGCCGGCGGGGCCCAGCGCTCCGGGGAGCTGTTTTTT.